This T cell receptor (beta chain) derives from a study of T-cell reconstitution after alpha-beta-depleted transplantation in children. The V gene's germline CDR1 is SNHLY and CDR2 FYNNEI. The CDR3 covers 14 residues. Trimming left V 3 bases short and J 6 bases short, with 15 bases between. The authors prepared the TCRbeta library with unique molecular identifiers. TCRdb re-derived calls from the PCR reads in MiXCR, one entry per CDR3 protein. The sample includes over 150,000 distinct CDR3 sequences, approximately 15% seen only once; the top ten take under 15%. The material sequenced was PBMCs from the stem cell graft donor, taken from the stem cell graft. V usage is TRBV2 and J usage is TRBJ2-7; tentatively, D is TRBD1 (5 bases). The origin of this receptor is a human donor who donated a stem cell graft to a child with acute lymphoblastic leukemia. CDR3 protein: CASSDWGRVGEQYF. CDR3 DNA: TGTGCCAGCAGTGATTGGGGCAGGGTCGGCGAGCAGTACTTC. The full variable domain, in which reference TRBV2 and TRBJ2-7 provide the parts outside the CDR3, is EPEVTQTPSHQVTQMGQEVILRCVPISNHLYFYWYRQILGQKVEFLVSFYNNEISEKSEIFDDQFSVERPDGSNFTLKIRSTKLEDSAMYFCASSDWGRVGEQYFGPGTRLTVT.